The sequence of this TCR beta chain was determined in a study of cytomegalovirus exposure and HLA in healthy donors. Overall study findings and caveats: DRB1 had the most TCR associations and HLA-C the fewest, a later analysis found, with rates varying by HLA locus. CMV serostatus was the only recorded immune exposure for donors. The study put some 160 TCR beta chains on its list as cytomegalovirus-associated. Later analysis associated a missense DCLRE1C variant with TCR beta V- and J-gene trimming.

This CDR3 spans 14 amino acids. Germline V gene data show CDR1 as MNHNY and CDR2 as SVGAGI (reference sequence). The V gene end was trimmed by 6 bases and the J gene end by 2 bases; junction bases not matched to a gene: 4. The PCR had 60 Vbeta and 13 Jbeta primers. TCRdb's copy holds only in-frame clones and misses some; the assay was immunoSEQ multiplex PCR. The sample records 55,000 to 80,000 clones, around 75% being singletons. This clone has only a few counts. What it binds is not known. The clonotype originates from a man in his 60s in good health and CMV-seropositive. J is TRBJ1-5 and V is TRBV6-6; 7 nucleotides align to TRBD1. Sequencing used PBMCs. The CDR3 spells CASSPGGGNQPQHF. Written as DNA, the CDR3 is TGTGCCAGCAGCCCAGGGGGAGGCAATCAGCCCCAGCATTTT.